The 20 T cell receptor beta chains reported below all come from one sample, sequenced in a study of long-term antiretroviral therapy in people with HIV. The assay used was immunoSEQ (version v3.0), run at survey level. The protocol was immunoSEQ multiplex PCR, while the TCRdb copy is restricted to in-frame clones and leaves out a portion. Of over 30,000 clones in the sample, around 85% were seen once. Sequencing was performed on unsorted PBMCs, taken 3.1 years after starting antiretroviral therapy. The source is a woman aged 45-60 years with HIV.

The rearrangement uses TRBV18 and TRBJ1-1; D gene ambiguous. The V gene lost 6 bases and the J gene lost 1 base, with 9 bases spanning the gap. This CDR3 contains 13 residues. CDR1 and CDR2 (germline): KGHSH, LQKENI. The CDR3 is CASSGPENTEAFF. CDR3 in DNA: TGTGCCAGCTCCGGACCGGAGAACACTGAAGCTTTCTTT.

This clone was detected once. The rearrangement uses TRBV6-1 and TRBJ2-7; TRBD1 aligns across 10 bases. V was clipped by 6 bases and J by 2 bases; unmatched bases: 4. CDR3 length: 14 residues. The germline V gene has CDR1 MNHNS and CDR2 SASEGT. In DNA, the CDR3 is TGTGCCAGCAGGGGGACAGGGGCTACCTACGAGCAGTACTTC. It translates to CASRGTGATYEQYF.

This chain connects TRBV27 to TRBJ1-1; a weak D match, TRBD1 (5 bases). V was cut by 4 bases and J by 4 bases, with 13 bases left in between. Germline V gene sequence: CDR1 MNHEY, CDR2 SMNVEV (reference sequence). CDR3 length: 14 amino acids. The CDR3: CASSWDVLGTEAFF. The CDR3 DNA reads TGTGCCAGCAGTTGGGACGTCCTGGGCACTGAAGCTTTCTTT.

V gene TRBV20-1 combines with J gene TRBJ2-1; possible D gene TRBD1, 6 bases. V was trimmed by 4 bases and J by 10 bases, leaving 11 bases between them. Germline assignment: CDR1 DFQATT and CDR2 SNEGSKA (reference sequence). CDR3 length equals 11 residues. The CDR3 bases are TGCAGTGCTAACAGGGCCCGGGAGCAGTTCTTC. Its translation: CSANRAREQFF.

The gene calls are TRBV19 and TRBJ2-3, with TRBD1 matching 11 bases. The germline V gene encodes CDR1 LNHDA and CDR2 SQIVND (reference sequence). This CDR3 has 16 amino acids. Trimming took 6 bases from V and 6 from J; bases not matched to a gene: 11. CDR3 nucleotide sequence: TGTGCCAGTAGGGAGGACAGGGGGCCGAAGAGGGATACGCAGTATTTT. Residues: CASREDRGPKRDTQYF. The variable domain in full, with the rest retrieved from reference TRBV19 and TRBJ2-3, is DGGITQSPKYLFRKEGQNVTLSCEQNLNHDAMYWYRQDPGQGLRLIYYSQIVNDFQKGDIAEGYSVSREKKESFPLTVTSAQKNPTAFYLCASREDRGPKRDTQYFGPGTRLTVL.

A few counts support this clone. The chain recombines TRBV18 with TRBJ1-2, with D uncertain. Between the trimmed V and J ends, which lost 0 bases and 5 bases, there was a span of 10 bases. The CDR3 loop spans 14 amino acids. The V gene's germline CDR1 is KGHSH and CDR2 LQKENI. The CDR3 protein is CASSPPVGYYGYTF. CDR3 nucleotides: TGTGCCAGCTCACCACCGGTAGGATATTATGGCTACACCTTC.

There are a few counts of this clone. CDR3 sequence: CAWSPPQGPGNTIYF. CDR3 DNA: TGTGCCTGGAGTCCCCCCCAGGGCCCTGGAAACACCATATATTTT. The V gene is TRBV30, the J gene TRBJ1-3; D perhaps matches TRBD1 (5 bases). V was cut by 2 bases and J by 2 bases, with 13 bases left in between. This CDR3 is 15 amino acids long. Per germline, CDR1 GTSNPN and CDR2 SVGIG (reference sequence).

The chain links TRBV19 to TRBJ2-2; 8 bases match TRBD2. Germline CDR1 is LNHDA and CDR2 is SQIVND (reference sequence). The junction had 3 bases not matched to a gene; V was cut back by 5 bases and J by 1 base. The CDR3 length is 15 residues. DNA for the CDR3: TGTGCCAGTAGTTTCCGGGGGGGGAACACCGGGGAGCTGTTTTTT. Protein sequence: CASSFRGGNTGELFF.

This chain connects TRBV4-3 to TRBJ2-3; 14 bases match TRBD2. CDR1 and CDR2 (germline): LGHNA, YSLEER. Trimming took 3 bases from V and 0 from J; bases not matched to a gene: 8. The CDR3 runs to 19 residues. For the CDR3, the DNA is TGCGCCAGCAGCCAGACCGGACTAGCGGGGGGATATAGCACAGATACGCAGTATTTT. It specifies CASSQTGLAGGYSTDTQYF.

This chain links TRBV19 with TRBJ2-7, with D uncertain. Trimming left V 4 bases short and J 3 bases short, with 10 bases between. This CDR3 is 13 amino acids long. Per the germline V gene, CDR1 is LNHDA and CDR2 is SQIVND (reference sequence). CDR3 region: CASSRQLDYEQYF. The CDR3 nucleotides are TGTGCCAGTAGTAGGCAGCTCGACTACGAGCAGTACTTC.

V usage is TRBV15 and J usage is TRBJ1-2, with 7 bases lining up with TRBD1. With V trimmed by 3 bases and J by 8 bases, 6 bases remained unmatched. This CDR3 has 13 residues. Per germline, CDR1 LNHNV and CDR2 YYDKDF (reference sequence). The CDR3 is CATSSERTGGYTF. The CDR3 nucleotides are TGTGCCACCAGCAGTGAGAGGACAGGAGGCTACACCTTC.

The V and J genes are TRBV5-1 and TRBJ1-6, with D hard to call. Germline V gene lookup returns CDR1 SGHRS and CDR2 YFSETQ. Trimming pared 0 bases from V and 0 bases from J, leaving 10 bases between. The CDR3 loop spans 17 amino acids. The CDR3 DNA is TGCGCCAGCAGCTTGGAAGCAGTTAGCTCCTATAATTCACCCCTCCACTTT. Translating gives CASSLEAVSSYNSPLHF.

The chain carries TRBV2 and TRBJ2-5, with 16 nucleotides matching TRBD2. V lost 5 bases and J lost 4; bases outside the gene matches: 4. The CDR3 has 16 residues. Germline CDR1 reads SNHLY; CDR2 reads FYNNEI. The CDR3, as DNA: TGTGCCAGCAGTTGGGGACTAGCGGGGGGGCGAGAGACCCAGTACTTC. It codes for CASSWGLAGGRETQYF.

The V and J genes are TRBV7-6 and TRBJ2-5; 8 bases are shared with TRBD2. The CDR3 consists of 14 residues. Germline lookup yields CDR1 SGHVS and CDR2 FNYEAQ. Trimming took 0 bases from V and 7 from J; bases not matched to a gene: 4. Here the CDR3 DNA reads TGTGCCAGCAGCTTAGCGCGCAGCGGGGGGACCCAGTACTTC. It encodes CASSLARSGGTQYF.

The V call is TRBV25-1, the J call TRBJ2-7; no reliable D call. CDR1 is MGHDK, CDR2 SYGVNS, per germline. This CDR3 has 12 amino acids. Trimming removed 6 bases at V and 3 bases at J, with 9 bases between. The CDR3 spells CASRDTYYEQYF. In DNA, the CDR3 is TGTGCCAGCAGAGACACCTACTACGAGCAGTACTTC.

J is TRBJ1-5 and V is TRBV6-5; D is unresolved. Between the trimmed V and J ends, which lost 0 bases and 8 bases, there was a span of 8 bases. The CDR3 length is 13 residues. Germline values: CDR1 MNHEY, CDR2 SVGAGI. The CDR3 spells CASSYSGGEPQHF. CDR3 sequence (DNA): TGTGCCAGCAGTTACTCCGGCGGGGAGCCCCAGCATTTT.

V is TRBV29-1 and J is TRBJ2-5; tentatively, D is TRBD1 (6 bases). The CDR3 contains 12 residues. Germline-derived CDR1 and CDR2 are SQVTM and ANQGSEA. V was trimmed by 7 bases and J by 10 bases, leaving 19 bases between them. This CDR3 reads CSGTQGIRDQYF. DNA of the CDR3: TGCAGCGGAACACAGGGAATCCGGGACCAGTACTTC.

The chain uses TRBV6-5 and TRBJ2-7, with D possibly TRBD2 on 5 matching bases. The V end lost 0 bases, the J end lost 4 bases, and 13 bases lay between the germline ends. This CDR3 region has 15 residues. CDR1 MNHEY and CDR2 SVGAGI come from the germline V gene. The CDR3 nucleotides read TGTGCCAGCAGTTACTCGTTGCCTAGCTGGTACGAGCAGTACTTC. Translating it yields CASSYSLPSWYEQYF.

This clone came up once. The genes are TRBV11-2 and TRBJ1-3; perhaps TRBD1 as D (6 bases). The germline V and J ends were trimmed by 1 base and 1 base, with 14 bases remaining between them. Germline V gene sequence: CDR1 SGHAT, CDR2 FQNNGV. The CDR3 is 17 residues long. The CDR3 region has the DNA TGTGCCAGCAGCTTAGGTCTTGCGGGGGCGTCTGGAAACACCATATATTTT. Amino acid sequence: CASSLGLAGASGNTIYF.

The rearrangement links TRBV7-9 to TRBJ2-5; 8 nucleotides line up with TRBD2. Germline CDR1 reads SEHNR; CDR2 reads FQNEAQ (reference sequence). The trim removed 5 bases at V and 4 bases at J, leaving 6 bases unmatched. The CDR3 is 14 residues long. Written as DNA, the CDR3 is TGTGCCAGCAGCGACCCGGGGGGGGGAGAGACCCAGTACTTC. This translates into CASSDPGGGETQYF.